This T cell receptor beta chain appears in the sequencing data of a study of T cells in localized non-small cell lung cancer. Study-level findings and limits: Only one tumor region went through sequencing, so heterogeneity may still be there. Uninvolved adjacent lung, not tumor, had the highest T cell clonality.

This CDR3 contains 17 residues. V lost 0 bases, J lost 5 bases, and 10 bases stayed unmatched. CDR1 SGHVS and CDR2 FQNEAQ come from the germline V gene. Produced via immunoSEQ multiplex PCR; TCRdb's table is partial and in-frame only. The sample yields 70,000 to 100,000 clones, more than 70% seen once. This clone was seen more than once but under ten times. Its antigen remains unknown. This clonotype was obtained from a female donor over 55 with stage I lung adenocarcinoma. The rearrangement uses TRBV7-8 and TRBJ2-5; 9 nucleotides align to TRBD2. This specimen was peripheral blood, taken before any cancer treatment. The CDR3 loop reads CASSLAHVAGEGETQYF. The CDR3, as DNA: TGTGCCAGCAGCTTAGCGCATGTAGCGGGAGAGGGGGAGACCCAGTACTTC.